This TCR beta chain was identified in a study of T-cell memory formation after mild COVID-19. Overall study: TCR clusters mostly belonged to single donors. Findings and caveats of the study: Certain responding clones were present in pre-infection memory, suggesting participation of cross-reactive memory. The authors left the SARS-CoV-2 specificity of second-wave clones peaking on day 37 unconfirmed.

CDR3 length: 14 residues. The germline V gene has CDR1 MNHEY and CDR2 SVGAGI. The J segment lost 6 bases and the V segment lost 2 bases, leaving 5 bases of the junction unmatched. TCRdb independently ran MiXCR on the 5' RACE reads; one entry per CDR3 protein. This sample yields approximately 500,000 distinct CDR3 sequences, of which 20% to 25% are seen a single time; under 15% belongs to the top ten. This clonotype has only a few counts. The antigen remains unidentified. The sequenced sample was PBMCs or a T cell subset sorted from them (not recorded which). This receptor was identified in an adult woman who had mild COVID-19 (a few samples of this study predate the infection). Cell type and time point are not known. The genes are TRBV6-5 and TRBJ1-1; 8 bases are a match to TRBD1. The CDR3 protein is CASSYRTGISEAFF. In DNA form, the CDR3 reads TGTGCCAGCAGTTACCGGACAGGGATATCTGAAGCTTTCTTT.